A selection of T cell receptor beta chains follows, all from one sample in a study of immune evolution from preneoplasia to lung adenocarcinoma. The assay was immunoSEQ multiplex PCR, and TCRdb's table has in-frame clones only and misses some. The sample holds some 5,000 clones; roughly two thirds are singletons and the top ten take over 20%. The sequenced sample was FFPE adjacent normal lung tissue. These receptors were obtained from an older person with lung adenocarcinoma. Both conserved end residues are part of each CDR3. The order of the fields is V gene, clone size, J gene, D gene, CDR3 DNA, CDR3 protein. A D gene is named only where the DNA matches it firmly. Expanded clones get a size class; other rows say once, few or many, or leave the size out.

V: TRBV2
size: few
J: TRBJ2-7
D: TRBD1
DNA: TGTGCCAGCAGCGGTAGAGGACAGGGGGGGTACGAGCAGTACTTC
CDR3: CASSGRGQGGYEQYF

V: TRBV19
size: -
J: TRBJ1-5
D: -
DNA: TGTGCCAGTAGTATAACGACAGCCATTTATAGCAATCAGCCCCAGCATTTT
CDR3: CASSITTAIYSNQPQHF

V: TRBV5-4
size: few
J: TRBJ1-1
D: -
DNA: TGTGCCAGCAGCTTGGGTGGGGTTGTTACTGAAGCTTTCTTT
CDR3: CASSLGGVVTEAFF

V: TRBV11-2
size: -
J: TRBJ2-2
D: -
DNA: TGTGCCAGCAGCTTAAACAGGAACACCGGGGAGCTGTTTTTT
CDR3: CASSLNRNTGELFF

V: TRBV2
size: -
J: TRBJ1-2
D: -
DNA: TGTGCTACTGCATGGGATTCCGATGTTAACTATGGCTACACCTTC
CDR3: CATAWDSDVNYGYTF

V: TRBV5-4
size: -
J: TRBJ1-2
D: -
DNA: TGTGCCAGACCGCACTACGATGTTCGGGGCTACACCTTC
CDR3: CARPHYDVRGYTF

V: TRBV30
size: -
J: TRBJ2-2
D: -
DNA: TGTGCCTGGAGTCCGGGGGGCTGGGACACCGGGGAGCTGTTTTTT
CDR3: CAWSPGGWDTGELFF

V: TRBV5-4
size: -
J: TRBJ2-7
D: -
DNA: TGTGCCAGCAGCTCACACTACGAGCAGTACTTC
CDR3: CASSSHYEQYF

V: TRBV5-1
size: -
J: TRBJ2-7
D: TRBD1
DNA: TGCGCCAGCAGCTTGGCTATCGGACAGGGAGAGCAGTACTTC
CDR3: CASSLAIGQGEQYF

V: TRBV5-4
size: -
J: TRBJ2-1
D: TRBD2
DNA: TGTGCCAGCAGCTTGCCAGCGGGGGGGGGATTGAATGAGCAGTTCTTC
CDR3: CASSLPAGGGLNEQFF

V: TRBV14
size: -
J: TRBJ2-7
D: -
DNA: TGTGCCAGCAGGCAGGACGGGTACGAGCAGTACTTC
CDR3: CASRQDGYEQYF

V: TRBV7-2
size: large
J: TRBJ1-1
D: TRBD1
DNA: TGTGCCAGCAGCTCACCCAGAGAAGAGGGGGCATCTGGCACTGAAGCTTTCTTT
CDR3: CASSSPREEGASGTEAFF

V: TRBV2
size: -
J: TRBJ2-7
D: TRBD2
DNA: TGTGCCAGCAGTGATAGCGGGGGGGCGAGGGAGCAGTACTTC
CDR3: CASSDSGGAREQYF

V: TRBV10-3
size: -
J: TRBJ1-6
D: TRBD1
DNA: TGTGCCATCAACGGACAGGGGAATTCACCCCTCCACTTT
CDR3: CAINGQGNSPLHF

V: TRBV11-2
size: few
J: TRBJ2-1
D: -
DNA: TGTGCCAGCAGCGATGGGGGAGGCCGCTATGAGCAGTTCTTC
CDR3: CASSDGGGRYEQFF

V: TRBV11-2
size: -
J: TRBJ2-7
D: -
DNA: TGTGCCAGCAGCTTCGGGGGCTCCTACGAGCAGTACTTC
CDR3: CASSFGGSYEQYF

V: TRBV19
size: -
J: TRBJ2-7
D: -
DNA: TGTGCCAGTAGTTACGGCAGGGGCTACGAGCAGTACTTC
CDR3: CASSYGRGYEQYF

V: TRBV2
size: few
J: TRBJ1-2
D: -
DNA: TGTGCCAGCAGTGAAGACAGGGCCCTCTATGATGGCTACACCTTC
CDR3: CASSEDRALYDGYTF

V: TRBV28
size: -
J: TRBJ2-1
D: TRBD2
DNA: TGTGCCAGCAGTGGTACTAGCGGGGGCCCCAGCTCCTACAATGAGCAGTTCTTC
CDR3: CASSGTSGGPSSYNEQFF

V: TRBV5-6
size: -
J: TRBJ1-2
D: -
DNA: TGTGCCAGCAGCTTGGAGGGCGAGGGTTCCTATGGCTACACCTTC
CDR3: CASSLEGEGSYGYTF

V: TRBV7-2
size: -
J: TRBJ1-2
D: -
DNA: TGTGCCAGCAGCTTACCAGGCAGGCAAGCTAACTATGGCTACACCTTC
CDR3: CASSLPGRQANYGYTF

V: TRBV5-4
size: -
J: TRBJ2-7
D: -
DNA: TGTGCCAGCAGCCCCGGAGGGGGGGCCTACGAGCAGTACTTC
CDR3: CASSPGGGAYEQYF

V: TRBV30
size: -
J: TRBJ1-2
D: -
DNA: TGTGCCTGGAGTCCCCCTTCCACCCGGGGTGGCTACATCTTC
CDR3: CAWSPPSTRGGYIF

V: TRBV19
size: -
J: TRBJ1-3
D: -
DNA: TGTGCCACCCGCGTGGTTGTCTCTGGAAACACCATATATTTT
CDR3: CATRVVVSGNTIYF

V: TRBV7-8
size: -
J: TRBJ1-4
D: -
DNA: TGTGCCAGCAGCTTAGGGACGGGCTCTAATGAAAAACTGTTTTTT
CDR3: CASSLGTGSNEKLFF

V: TRBV11-2
size: -
J: TRBJ2-7
D: -
DNA: TGTGCCAGCAGCGCCAGACAGGTAGTTACCTACGAGCAGTACTTC
CDR3: CASSARQVVTYEQYF

V: TRBV6-5
size: -
J: TRBJ1-1
D: -
DNA: TGTGCCAGCAGTTACCAGGAGAACACTGAAGCTTTCTTT
CDR3: CASSYQENTEAFF

V: TRBV30
size: -
J: TRBJ1-1
D: -
DNA: TGTGCCTGGCAGACGGCCAATGAAGCTTTCTTT
CDR3: CAWQTANEAFF

V: TRBV30
size: -
J: TRBJ2-2
D: -
DNA: TGTGCCTGGAATTTCCTTAACGGTGGGGAGCTGTTTTTT
CDR3: CAWNFLNGGELFF

V: TRBV11-3
size: few
J: TRBJ1-2
D: TRBD1
DNA: TGTGCCAGCAGCGGCCGGACAGGGAGGGACTATGGCTACACCTTC
CDR3: CASSGRTGRDYGYTF

V: TRBV7-9
size: hyperexpanded
J: TRBJ1-1
D: TRBD1
DNA: TGTGCCAGCAGCTTAGGAGGGGGCGTGGGCGCTGAAGCTTTCTTT
CDR3: CASSLGGGVGAEAFF

V: TRBV28
size: -
J: TRBJ1-2
D: TRBD1
DNA: TGTGCCAGCAGTTTATACACCCCCCGGGACAGTAACTATGGCTACACCTTC
CDR3: CASSLYTPRDSNYGYTF

V: TRBV4-1
size: medium-sized
J: TRBJ2-7
D: -
DNA: TGCGCCAGCAGCCAACAGACAGGGAGGGACGAGCAGTACTTC
CDR3: CASSQQTGRDEQYF

V: TRBV13
size: large
J: TRBJ1-2
D: -
DNA: TGTGCCAGCAGCCGATCTCCAGGGGACTATGGCTACACCTTC
CDR3: CASSRSPGDYGYTF

V: TRBV28
size: -
J: TRBJ1-2
D: -
DNA: TGTGCCAGCAGGAAACAGGGAAGCTATGGCTACACCTTC
CDR3: CASRKQGSYGYTF

V: TRBV4-1
size: -
J: TRBJ1-1
D: TRBD1
DNA: TGCGCCAGCAGCCAAGATCCGACAGGGAGGACTGAAGCTTTCTTT
CDR3: CASSQDPTGRTEAFF

V: TRBV7-2
size: -
J: TRBJ2-5
D: -
DNA: TGTGCCAGCAGCCCCGACGGAATCCAAGAGACCCAGTACTTC
CDR3: CASSPDGIQETQYF

V: TRBV11-3
size: -
J: TRBJ2-2
D: TRBD1
DNA: TGTGCCAGCAGCCTAGGGGGACAGCAGAACACCGGGGAGCTGTTTTTT
CDR3: CASSLGGQQNTGELFF

V: TRBV2
size: -
J: TRBJ2-7
D: -
DNA: TGTGCCATCGAGACAGAGACCTACGAGCAGTACTTC
CDR3: CAIETETYEQYF

V: TRBV28
size: -
J: TRBJ2-1
D: -
DNA: TGTGCCAGTCGACATCGAAGGACCTCCTACAATGAGCAGTTCTTC
CDR3: CASRHRRTSYNEQFF

V: TRBV7-9
size: -
J: TRBJ1-2
D: -
DNA: TGTGCCAGCACCACAGGAACCGGCTACACCTTC
CDR3: CASTTGTGYTF

V: TRBV5-6
size: -
J: TRBJ1-2
D: -
DNA: TGTGCCAGCAGCTTGGATGTTCGGTACAGTGGCTACACCTTC
CDR3: CASSLDVRYSGYTF

V: TRBV28
size: -
J: TRBJ1-2
D: -
DNA: TGTGCCAGCAGCAAGCGAACAGCCCGAGGCTACACCTTC
CDR3: CASSKRTARGYTF

V: TRBV11-2
size: -
J: TRBJ2-4
D: -
DNA: TGTGCCAGCAGCTTAGGACGGACAAATGACCCTGATGAAAACATTCAGTACTTC
CDR3: CASSLGRTNDPDENIQYF

V: TRBV2
size: -
J: TRBJ1-1
D: -
DNA: TGTGCCAGCACCCAAACCGCAAGCAACACTGAAGCTTTCTTT
CDR3: CASTQTASNTEAFF

V: TRBV4-3
size: -
J: TRBJ2-7
D: TRBD2
DNA: TGCGCCAGCAGCCAATTTCTTGGGCTAGCGGGCGAGCAGTACTTC
CDR3: CASSQFLGLAGEQYF

V: TRBV10-3
size: -
J: TRBJ2-7
D: -
DNA: TGTGCCAGCAAGAAGGACAATTCGGCCTTGTCTTCCTACGAGCAGTACTTC
CDR3: CASKKDNSALSSYEQYF

V: TRBV7-2
size: -
J: TRBJ1-1
D: -
DNA: TGTGCCAGCAAAAGGGATTGGGGCACTGAAGCTTTCTTT
CDR3: CASKRDWGTEAFF

V: TRBV4-1
size: -
J: TRBJ2-3
D: -
DNA: TGCGCCAGCAGCCAAGTCAACTTGATTGCCACAGATACGCAGTATTTT
CDR3: CASSQVNLIATDTQYF

V: TRBV10-1
size: -
J: TRBJ2-2
D: -
DNA: TGCGCCAGCAGCCGGGATTCGAACACCGGGGAGCTGTTTTTT
CDR3: CASSRDSNTGELFF

V: TRBV4-3
size: -
J: TRBJ1-1
D: -
DNA: TGCGCCAGCAGTGCCTTTCAGGGGTACACTGAAGCTTTCTTT
CDR3: CASSAFQGYTEAFF

V: TRBV10-3
size: -
J: TRBJ1-2
D: TRBD1
DNA: TGTGCCATCAGTGAGGGAACCTCAGGACAGGGAAGCTATGGCTACACCTTC
CDR3: CAISEGTSGQGSYGYTF

V: TRBV7-8
size: -
J: TRBJ1-2
D: TRBD1
DNA: TGTGCCAGCAGCTACCCCGGGACAGGGGGCTACACCTTC
CDR3: CASSYPGTGGYTF